This T cell receptor (beta chain) is drawn from a study of beta chain features in type 1 diabetes. The ends were cut back, 2 bases at V and 1 base at J, with 6 bases in the middle. The CDR3 length is 13 residues. Germline CDR1 MNHEY, CDR2 SMNVEV (reference sequence). This clone was counted only a few times. As every portion of the isolated RNA was reverse transcribed, the sequencing read expressed TCRB transcripts. Sequencing was performed with immunoSEQ multiplex PCR; in TCRdb, only in-frame clones are kept and a portion is missing. The top ten clones hold around 7% of a sample with 250,000 to 350,000 clones, about 14% of them seen once.

The material sequenced was central memory CD4+ T cells from blood. The rearrangement joins TRBV27 to TRBJ2-7, with D possibly matching TRBD1 (6 bases). This TCR derives from a man between 25 and 39 years old in good health. The CDR3 DNA reads as TGTGCCAGCAGTTTAAGGGGGTCCTACGAGCAGTACTTC. Encoded protein: CASSLRGSYEQYF.